What follows are 2 T cell receptor beta chains derived from one specimen sequenced in a study of blood T cell repertoires in COVID-19. Clones were read by immunoSEQ multiplex PCR, and TCRdb kept only the in-frame ones, dropping some. This table holds 150,000 or so clones, 60% to 80% found once. The sequenced material came from PBMCs or T cells enriched from blood (not recorded which). These receptors came from a woman between 50 and 59 years old who had recovered from COVID-19.

The rearrangement uses TRBV5-1 and TRBJ1-1, with TRBD1 matching 7 bases. The germline gives CDR1 SGHRS, CDR2 YFSETQ. Trimming at V came to 3 bases and at J to 6 bases, leaving 5 bases not matched to a gene. The CDR3 is 13 residues long. CDR3 DNA: TGCGCCAGCAGCTCACAGGGGAAATCTGAAGCTTTCTTT. It translates to CASSSQGKSEAFF. The full variable domain, in which reference TRBV5-1 and TRBJ1-1 provide the parts outside the CDR3, is KAGVTQTPRYLIKTRGQQVTLSCSPISGHRSVSWYQQTPGQGLQFLFEYFSETQRNKGNFPGRFSGRQFSNSRSEMNVSTLELGDSALYLCASSSQGKSEAFFGQGTRLTVV.

This chain uses TRBV5-1 with TRBJ1-6; D may be TRBD1 (6 bases). The CDR3 covers 17 residues. Germline loops: CDR1 SGHRS, CDR2 YFSETQ. V lost 4 bases and J 2 bases, leaving 16 bases between the germline ends. CDR3 bases: TGCGCCAGCAGCGTCGGACAGCCAAACACCTATAATTCACCCCTCCACTTT. It specifies CASSVGQPNTYNSPLHF.